One sample yielded the 30 T cell receptor beta chains listed below, sequenced in a study of blood T cell repertoires in COVID-19. The assay was immunoSEQ multiplex PCR, and TCRdb's table has in-frame clones only and misses some. The sample shows around 91,000 clones, approximately 85% of them seen only once. The specimen was peripheral blood. The receptors here all came from a human donor in a cohort sampled during active COVID-19.

The chain has TRBV7-2 and TRBJ2-7; 7 bases agree with TRBD2. The V gene end was trimmed by 4 bases and the J gene end by 4 bases; junction bases not matched to a gene: 7. The germline CDR1 and CDR2 sequences are SGHTA and FQGNSA. This CDR3 is 14 amino acids long. In DNA, the CDR3 is TGTGCCAGCAGCTCCGGGACTAAACTATACGAGCAGTACTTC. It specifies CASSSGTKLYEQYF.

This clone was counted only a few times. This chain joins TRBV4-1 and TRBJ2-2; 10 bases align to TRBD2. With 0 bases clipped from V and 5 bases from J, the junction kept 3 bases outside the gene matches. From germline, CDR1 is MGHRA and CDR2 YSYEKL. CDR3 length: 16 amino acids. The chain's CDR3 is CASSQDTSGMTGELFF. CDR3 bases: TGCGCCAGCAGCCAAGATACTAGCGGGATGACCGGGGAGCTGTTTTTT.

This clone was picked up a small number of times. This chain connects TRBV7-2 to TRBJ1-1, with a possible D match to TRBD1 (6 bases). With 5 bases removed from V and 7 bases from J, the gap between germline ends came to 14 bases. CDR1 and CDR2 (germline): SGHTA, FQGNSA. This CDR3 comprises 13 residues. The chain's CDR3 is CASSIITGIEAFF. DNA for the CDR3: TGTGCCAGCAGCATAATAACAGGGATTGAAGCTTTCTTT.

V is TRBV7-2 and J is TRBJ1-3; TRBD1 might be the D (5 bases). The V and J ends lost 1 base and 4 bases respectively, with 14 bases between them. Per the germline V gene, CDR1 is SGHTA and CDR2 is FQGNSA. The CDR3 length is 16 residues. CDR3 sequence (DNA): TGTGCCAGCAGCTTAGAGGGCAGGGTGATGGGAAACACCATATATTTT. Translation: CASSLEGRVMGNTIYF.

This rearrangement joins TRBV15 to TRBJ1-6, with D perhaps matching TRBD1 (6 bases). Germline assignment: CDR1 LNHNV and CDR2 YYDKDF (reference sequence). The CDR3 runs to 16 residues. Trimming shortened V by 1 base and J by 10 bases, and 17 bases separated the two germline ends. The DNA for the CDR3 is TGTGCCACCAGCAGAGGAGGGGGGGCATCTCGGTCACCCCTCCACTTT. As protein: CATSRGGGASRSPLHF.

The chain recombines TRBV18 with TRBJ2-5; a weak D match, TRBD2 (6 bases). CDR3 size: 14 residues. V lost 3 bases and J lost 5, with 13 bases in between. The germline gives CDR1 KGHSH, CDR2 LQKENI. The CDR3 DNA sequence: TGTGCCAGCTCACCCCCCGGGAGCGGGGAGACCCAGTACTTC. Protein sequence: CASSPPGSGETQYF.

This rearrangement joins TRBV28 to TRBJ1-4; D unclear. In germline, CDR1 is MDHEN, CDR2 SYDVKM. The CDR3 contains 15 residues. With 6 bases removed from V and 3 bases from J, the gap between germline ends came to 14 bases. The CDR3: CASSTLVRPNEKLFF. For the CDR3, the DNA is TGTGCCAGCAGCACCCTGGTGCGGCCTAATGAAAAACTGTTTTTT.

V is TRBV10-3 and J is TRBJ2-1, with D hard to call. CDR1 is ENHRY, CDR2 SYGVKD, per germline. Trimming removed 3 bases at V and 6 bases at J, with 3 bases between. The CDR3 loop spans 11 amino acids. CDR3 in amino acids: CAISEANEQFF. The CDR3 DNA reads TGTGCCATCAGTGAAGCCAATGAGCAGTTCTTC.

This chain joins TRBV5-6 and TRBJ2-3; D perhaps matches TRBD2 (6 bases). The CDR3 runs to 15 residues. V was pared by 4 bases and J by 0 bases, with 12 bases between. Germline CDR1 SGHDT, CDR2 YYEEEE. The CDR3 coding sequence is TGTGCCAGCAGCCCGGAGGGGTACAGCACAGATACGCAGTATTTT. It yields the protein CASSPEGYSTDTQYF.

The chain has TRBV2 and TRBJ2-3; 8 positions match TRBD2. CDR1 SNHLY and CDR2 FYNNEI come from the germline V gene. Trimming cost V 6 bases and J 2 bases; bases outside gene matches: 4. This CDR3 comprises 14 residues. CDR3 protein: CASRERGTTDTQYF. The DNA for the CDR3 is TGTGCCAGCAGGGAGCGGGGGACCACAGATACGCAGTATTTT.

The V gene is TRBV4-1, the J gene TRBJ2-5, with D tentatively TRBD1 (6 bases). The V gene lost 0 bases and the J gene lost 0 bases, with 8 bases spanning the gap. The CDR3 extends over 15 amino acids. The germline V gene encodes CDR1 MGHRA and CDR2 YSYEKL. CDR3: CASSQDRDNQETQYF. For the CDR3, the DNA is TGCGCCAGCAGCCAAGATCGGGACAACCAAGAGACCCAGTACTTC.

The chain carries TRBV18 and TRBJ1-3; weak D call: TRBD1 (5 bases). This CDR3 has 16 amino acids. Trimming shortened V by 3 bases and J by 2 bases, and 14 bases separated the two germline ends. Germline loops: CDR1 KGHSH, CDR2 LQKENI. CDR3 DNA: TGTGCCAGCTCACCCGAACAGGTGGAAACTGGAAACACCATATATTTT. Its protein is CASSPEQVETGNTIYF.

The rearrangement links TRBV7-8 to TRBJ1-1; the match to TRBD1 covers 10 bases. CDR3 length equals 16 residues. CDR1 is SGHVS and CDR2 is FQNEAQ in the germline V gene. V shed 4 bases, J shed 1 base, and the junction held 6 bases outside the gene matches. CDR3 loop: CASSSRDRGSNTEAFF. CDR3 DNA sequence: TGTGCCAGCAGCTCCCGGGACAGGGGTTCGAACACTGAAGCTTTCTTT.

CDR3 sequence reads: CASGLGTGFGDTIYF. The CDR3 region has the DNA TGTGCTAGTGGTTTGGGGACAGGGTTCGGCGACACCATATATTTT. This chain links TRBV12-5 with TRBJ1-3; TRBD1 matches at 8 bases. J lost 8 bases, V lost 1 base, and 7 bases had no gene match. This CDR3 spans 15 amino acids. Germline V gene data show CDR1 as LGHNT and CDR2 as FRNRAP.

The chain recombines TRBV7-2 with TRBJ2-3; a weak D match, TRBD2 (6 bases). CDR1 and CDR2 from the germline V gene are SGHTA and FQGNSA. With 1 base removed from V and 0 bases from J, the gap between germline ends came to 11 bases. The length of the CDR3 is 16 residues. The CDR3 coding sequence is TGTGCCAGCAGCTTAGTAGCGGATGCTAGCACAGATACGCAGTATTTT. Translating it yields CASSLVADASTDTQYF.

The J gene is TRBJ2-7, the V gene TRBV19; tentative D call: TRBD2 (6 bases). Trimming removed 6 bases from V and 9 bases from J, with 21 bases in between. The CDR3 consists of 14 residues. Per germline, CDR1 LNHDA and CDR2 SQIVND (reference sequence). CDR3 sequence: CASSLGPGLWGQYF. CDR3 DNA: TGTGCCAGTAGCCTCGGACCGGGACTCTGGGGGCAGTACTTC.

As DNA, the CDR3 is TGTGCCAGCAGTTTAGAAAGACACTCTGAGCAGTTCTTC. Residues: CASSLERHSEQFF. The chain employs TRBV28 and TRBJ2-1; D is uncertain. There are 13 residues in the CDR3. Between the trimmed V and J ends, which lost 2 bases and 9 bases, there was a span of 11 bases. From germline, CDR1 is MDHEN and CDR2 SYDVKM.

A word on this clone: At one of its ends the junction is not consistent with the germline gene, which may arise from a read error. This chain uses TRBV7-7 with TRBJ2-1, with 7 bases lining up with TRBD2. From germline, CDR1 is SSHAT and CDR2 FNYEAQ (reference sequence). The CDR3 extends over 17 amino acids. CDR3: CASSLEAARTRQNEQFF. CDR3 nucleotides: TGTGCTAGCAGCTTAGAGGCGGCTCGGACTAGGCAAAATGAGCAGTTCTTC.

This clone was counted only a few times. The chain joins TRBV4-2 to TRBJ1-1; tentative D call: TRBD1 (5 bases). Germline CDR1 reads LGHNA; CDR2 reads YNFKEQ. V lost 2 bases, J lost 12 bases, and 19 bases lay in between. The CDR3 has 14 amino acids. Written as DNA, the CDR3 is TGTGCCAGCAGCCAATCCTCAGGGAACCTTGGCACTTTCTTT. Amino acids: CASSQSSGNLGTFF.

This clone was seen only a few times. The rearrangement joins TRBV11-2 to TRBJ2-4, with D unresolved. The ends were cut back, 8 bases at V and 7 bases at J, with 15 bases in the middle. Germline CDR1 and CDR2: SGHAT and FQNNGV. This CDR3 spans 13 amino acids. The CDR3 DNA is TGTGCCAGCGAATATTTCCCCGGGAACATTCAGTACTTC. Translated: CASEYFPGNIQYF.

The rearrangement links TRBV4-1 to TRBJ2-1, with TRBD2 identical over 13 bases. The CDR3 has 15 amino acids. The germline gives CDR1 MGHRA, CDR2 YSYEKL. J gave up 14 bases and V 2 bases, and 9 bases lay outside the gene matches. In DNA, the CDR3 is TGCGCCAGCAGCCAATTCGAGACTAGCGGGGGGACGAAGTTCTTC. It yields the protein CASSQFETSGGTKFF.

This chain joins TRBV5-1 and TRBJ1-2; 12 bases line up with TRBD1. V was clipped by 4 bases and J by 6 bases; unmatched bases: 7. Germline CDR1 and CDR2: SGHRS and YFSETQ. The CDR3 extends over 15 amino acids. The CDR3 DNA reads TGCGCCAGCAGCCAATGGGACAGGGGGCTCGATGGCTACACCTTC. This codes for CASSQWDRGLDGYTF.

The chain uses TRBV30 and TRBJ1-2; 9 bases agree with TRBD1. CDR3 size: 13 residues. Germline V gene sequence: CDR1 GTSNPN, CDR2 SVGIG (reference sequence). After removal of 3 bases from V and 8 bases from J, the junction contained 7 bases not matched to a gene. The CDR3 loop reads CAWRAGQGYGYTF. The DNA of the CDR3 is TGTGCCTGGAGGGCGGGACAGGGATACGGCTACACCTTC.

This rearrangement joins TRBV5-6 to TRBJ2-1, with unresolved D. This CDR3 region has 14 residues. The V end lost 0 bases, the J end lost 4 bases, and 8 bases lay between the germline ends. Germline CDR1 reads SGHDT; CDR2 reads YYEEEE. CDR3 nucleotide sequence: TGTGCCAGCAGCTTGGCTCGAGCTTACAATGAGCAGTTCTTC. This translates into CASSLARAYNEQFF.

This clone was counted between two and nine times. CDR3 sequence (DNA): TGTGCCTGGAGACCTAATGGTCCCTCCGTCGAGTACTTC. Protein product: CAWRPNGPSVEYF. The chain is built from TRBV30 and TRBJ2-7, with unresolved D. V lost 3 bases and J 11 bases, leaving 20 bases between the germline ends. The CDR3 extends over 13 amino acids. Per the germline V gene, CDR1 is GTSNPN and CDR2 is SVGIG (reference sequence).

The chain links TRBV5-1 to TRBJ1-1; 10 bases align to TRBD1. This CDR3 spans 15 amino acids. Germline CDR1 SGHRS, CDR2 YFSETQ. The junction had 8 bases not matched to a gene; V was cut back by 4 bases and J by 5 bases. CDR3 bases: TGCGCCAGCAGCGTCGGACAGGGGGGTTGGACTGAAGCTTTCTTT. Translation: CASSVGQGGWTEAFF.

This clone was picked up a small number of times. V usage is TRBV27 and J usage is TRBJ1-3; TRBD1 agrees at 9 bases. Germline CDR1 is MNHEY and CDR2 is SMNVEV (reference sequence). V lost 4 bases, J lost 8 bases, and 18 bases stayed unmatched. This CDR3 comprises 18 residues. The CDR3 nucleotides read TGTGCCAGCAGTTCCCTCCTCTACCCGGGACAGGGTTCGGACACCATATATTTT. It yields the protein CASSSLLYPGQGSDTIYF.

DNA for the CDR3: TGTGCCATCAGTGACGATAAGGGACAGAGCTCTGGAAACACCATATATTTT. The encoded protein is CAISDDKGQSSGNTIYF. The J gene is TRBJ1-3, the V gene TRBV10-3, with 7 positions matching TRBD1. This CDR3 region has 17 residues. V lost 3 bases and J lost 0; bases outside the gene matches: 8. CDR1 ENHRY and CDR2 SYGVKD come from the germline V gene.

Concerning this clone itself: At one end, the junction sequence differs from germline, possibly due to a read error. The chain couples TRBV7-2 to TRBJ2-3, with 11 bases lining up with TRBD2. This CDR3 contains 17 residues. Germline values: CDR1 SGHTA, CDR2 FQGNSA. The CDR3 DNA is TGTGCCAGCAGCTTAGAGCTAGCGGGAGGCGGCACAGGTACGCAGTATTTT. This sequence encodes CASSLELAGGGTGTQYF. The complete variable domain, with remaining parts taken from reference TRBV7-2 and TRBJ2-3, reads GAGVSQSPSNKVTEKGKDVELRCDPISGHTALYWYRQSLGQGLEFLIYFQGNSAPDKSGLPSDRFSAERTGGSVSTLTIQRTQQEDSAVYLCASSLELAGGGTGTQYFGPGTRLTVL.

The chain joins TRBV5-6 to TRBJ2-7; 12 bases fit TRBD2. V shed 4 bases, J shed 11 bases, and the junction held 13 bases outside the gene matches. Germline V lookup: CDR1 SGHDT, CDR2 YYEEEE. The CDR3 extends over 15 amino acids. The CDR3 here is CASSLLGLAGTGEYF. The CDR3, as DNA: TGTGCCAGCAGCCTGTTGGGACTAGCGGGTACCGGGGAGTACTTC.